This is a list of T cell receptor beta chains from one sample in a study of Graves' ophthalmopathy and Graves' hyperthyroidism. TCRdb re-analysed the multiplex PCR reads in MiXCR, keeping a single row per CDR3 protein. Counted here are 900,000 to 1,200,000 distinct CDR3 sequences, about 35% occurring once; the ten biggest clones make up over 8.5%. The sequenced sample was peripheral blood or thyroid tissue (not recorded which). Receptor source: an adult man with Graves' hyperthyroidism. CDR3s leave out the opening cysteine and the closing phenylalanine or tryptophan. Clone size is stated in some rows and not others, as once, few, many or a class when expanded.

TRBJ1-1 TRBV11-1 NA ASRTGKNTEAF
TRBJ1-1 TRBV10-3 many AISELGDVTEAF
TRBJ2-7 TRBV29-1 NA SVIDTSEQY
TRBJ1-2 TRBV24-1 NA ASKQSLDGLGYGYT
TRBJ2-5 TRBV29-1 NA SVEGGTPWETQY
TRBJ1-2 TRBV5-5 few ASSLWQGRLTNYGYT
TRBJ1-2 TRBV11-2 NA ASSLTLGRLTANYGYT
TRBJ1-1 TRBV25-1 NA ASSATGVLTEAF
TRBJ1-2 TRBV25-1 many ASSAAGAVQYGYT
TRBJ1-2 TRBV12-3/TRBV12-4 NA ASSFTPLDYGYT
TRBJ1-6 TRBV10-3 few ASSDPGPGIPLH
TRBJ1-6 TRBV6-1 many ASSDRTGLPLH
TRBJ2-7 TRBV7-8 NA ASSLREKNEQY
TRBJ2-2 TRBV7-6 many AIPNHFTGELF
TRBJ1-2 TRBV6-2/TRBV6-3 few ASSYSGPGQPNGYT
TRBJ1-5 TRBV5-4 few ASSPKTGNQPQH
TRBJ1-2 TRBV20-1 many SATKTGYSYGYT
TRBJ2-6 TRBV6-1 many ASSPQTAGANVLT
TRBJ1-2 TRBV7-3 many ASSFSGTGEGYT
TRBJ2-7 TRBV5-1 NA ASSVGPGQSYEQY
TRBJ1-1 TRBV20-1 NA SASASRGWNTEAF
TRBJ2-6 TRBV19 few ASSPGTGYPGANVLT
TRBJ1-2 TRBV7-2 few AGGPGQFSYGYT
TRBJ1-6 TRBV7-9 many ASSPLGPHSPLH
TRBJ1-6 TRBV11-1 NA ASSLQGQGTPLH
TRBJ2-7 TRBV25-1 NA ASSEHSGRAEQY
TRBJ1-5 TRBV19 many ASSVPPSDRASNQPQH
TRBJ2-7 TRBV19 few ASSPSGGLLLSSYEQY
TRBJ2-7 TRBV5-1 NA ASSPAGTEVYEQY
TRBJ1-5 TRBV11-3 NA AIRSRTVYSNQPQH
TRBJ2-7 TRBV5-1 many ASSLGDREVYEQY
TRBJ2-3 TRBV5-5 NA ASSLKQPTDTQY
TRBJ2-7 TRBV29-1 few SVRPGTSTYEQY
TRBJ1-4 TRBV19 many ASSSGIGTTNEKLF
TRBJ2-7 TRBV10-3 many ATRQALNSQQY
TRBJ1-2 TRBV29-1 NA SLWDRGYGYT